These 31 T cell receptor beta chains originate from one sample sequenced in a study of T cells in Graves' hyperthyroidism and ophthalmopathy. RNA transcripts provided the source from which TCR beta CDR3 regions were amplified. First-round RT-PCR targeting the TCR CDR3 was performed with the HTBI primer set. From the multiplex PCR reads, TCRdb called clonotypes with MiXCR, one entry per CDR3 protein. The profile shows roughly 96,000 distinct CDR3 sequences, about half of them singletons. The sequenced sample was blood. These receptors all come from a woman in her 40s with Graves' hyperthyroidism.

V usage is TRBV10-3 and J usage is TRBJ2-1; D ambiguous. The V end was cut by 4 bases, the J end by 6 bases, with 4 bases between. The CDR3 sequence is 11 residues long. The germline V gene encodes CDR1 ENHRY and CDR2 SYGVKD. The DNA for the CDR3 is TGTGCCATCAGTGCTGGCAATGAGCAGTTCTTC. It yields the protein CAISAGNEQFF.

The rearrangement links TRBV14 to TRBJ2-5; D remains unclear. Per germline, CDR1 SGHDN and CDR2 FVKESK. This CDR3 comprises 12 residues. Trimming took 7 bases from V and 4 from J, leaving 10 bases between them. CDR3 in amino acids: CASNQVGETQYF. The CDR3 DNA is TGTGCCAGCAACCAGGTTGGAGAGACCCAGTACTTC. Drawing the rest from reference TRBV14 and TRBJ2-5, the complete variable domain is EAGVTQFPSHSVIEKGQTVTLRCDPISGHDNLYWYRRVMGKEIKFLLHFVKESKQDESGMPNNRFLAERTGGTYSTLKVQPAELEDSGVYFCASNQVGETQYFGPGTRLLVL.

This clonotype was seen at least ten times. The chain employs TRBV20-1 and TRBJ1-5; maybe TRBD1 (5 bases). CDR1 is DFQATT, CDR2 SNEGSKA, per germline (reference sequence). This CDR3 has 15 residues. Trimming pared 6 bases from V and 3 bases from J, leaving 18 bases between. The CDR3 loop is CSAYNQGTVNQPQHF. The CDR3 DNA reads as TGCAGTGCCTATAACCAAGGGACTGTCAATCAGCCCCAGCATTTT.

J is TRBJ1-4 and V is TRBV12-3 or TRBV12-4; 10 bases agree with TRBD1. This CDR3 has 13 amino acids. The V and J ends lost 8 bases and 17 bases, in that order; junction bases with no gene match: 14. For the CDR3, the DNA is TGTGCCAGCGGCACCCGGGGACAGGGGAACTGTTTTTTT. Amino acid sequence: CASGTRGQGNCFF.

A word on this clonotype: With a much larger clone just one base away, this may be a read error. The gene calls are TRBV7-2 and TRBJ2-7, with 12 nucleotides matching TRBD2. The CDR3 is 15 residues long. J gave up 8 bases and V 2 bases, and 7 bases lay outside the gene matches. Germline V gene lookup returns CDR1 SGHTA and CDR2 FQGNSA. For the CDR3, the DNA is TGTGCCAGCAGCTTAAGACTAGCGGGAGCCAGGAAGCAGTACTTC. This encodes CASSLRLAGARKQYF.

V is TRBV9 and J is TRBJ2-7; D possibly corresponds to TRBD2 (7 bases). V lost 5 bases, J lost 6 bases, and 21 bases lay in between. Germline V gene lookup returns CDR1 SGDLS and CDR2 YYNGEE. The CDR3 spans 15 residues. The chain's CDR3 is CASRGEGGDASEQYF. The CDR3 nucleotides read TGTGCCAGCAGAGGTGAAGGGGGGGACGCCTCCGAGCAGTACTTC.

This clonotype was found many times. V gene TRBV20-1 combines with J gene TRBJ2-7, with 12 nucleotides matching TRBD2. The V gene end was trimmed by 5 bases and the J gene end by 2 bases; junction bases not matched to a gene: 4. This CDR3 has 14 residues. Germline CDR1 is DFQATT and CDR2 is SNEGSKA (reference sequence). CDR3 bases: TGCAGTGCTTGCAGACTAGCGGGAGCCTACGAGCAGTACTTC. It encodes CSACRLAGAYEQYF.

The J gene is TRBJ2-5, the V gene TRBV25-1; the D gene could be TRBD1 or TRBD2 (5 bases each). This CDR3 region has 14 residues. Germline V gene lookup returns CDR1 MGHDK and CDR2 SYGVNS. Trimming removed 6 bases from V and 5 bases from J, with 16 bases in between. CDR3 sequence reads: CASSARGQGETQYF. For the CDR3, the DNA is TGTGCCAGCAGCGCCCGGGGCCAAGGGGAGACCCAGTACTTC.

Notes on this clonotype: A much larger clone lies one base from this, so it may be a read error. This chain joins TRBV25-1 and TRBJ1-1; D is unclear. V was clipped by 6 bases and J by 4 bases, with 18 bases between them. The CDR3 spans 15 residues. Germline V gene lookup returns CDR1 MGHDK and CDR2 SYGVNS. The CDR3 nucleotides read TGTGCCAGCAGACCCCTCGAGGTGACGAGCACTGAAGCTTTCTTT. Its protein product is CASRPLEVTSTEAFF.

Comment on this clonotype: The conserved closing phenylalanine or tryptophan is absent in this CDR3, likely reflecting a read error. The limits of the CDR3 on the DNA are not certain, so only TCRdb's listed CDR3 is given. The chain carries TRBV12-3 or TRBV12-4 and TRBJ2-7; the DNA was not compared with TRBD2, the D call given in the table. The CDR3 contains 12 residues when both ends are counted. CDR3 sequence: CASSVSGGGRNT.

To note about this clonotype: It may be a read error: a sequence one base away is much more abundant. Given the absence of the conserved phenylalanine or tryptophan at the CDR3 end, a read error is likely. This sequence joins TRBV7-9 and TRBJ2-7, with no clear D. CDR3 size: 11 residues. V was pared by 6 bases and J by 2 bases, with 5 bases between. Germline V gene sequence: CDR1 SEHNR, CDR2 FQNEAQ (reference sequence). This chain's CDR3 is CASSGPYEQYS. CDR3 in DNA: TGTGCCAGCAGTGGGCCCTACGAGCAGTACTCC.

In this sample, this clonotype turned up many times. This rearrangement joins TRBV5-4 to TRBJ2-5; possible D gene TRBD2, 5 bases. Per the germline V gene, CDR1 is SGHNT and CDR2 is YYREEE (reference sequence). V lost 0 bases and J lost 5, with 14 bases in between. The CDR3 runs 15 residues. For the CDR3, the DNA is TGTGCCAGCAGCTTGGGGTCTAGCATGGGGGAGACCCAGTACTTC. It codes for CASSLGSSMGETQYF.

V and J are TRBV11-2 and TRBJ1-1; D may be TRBD1 (5 bases). The CDR3 length is 17 residues. V was trimmed by 5 bases and J by 0 bases, leaving 19 bases between them. Germline CDR1 SGHAT, CDR2 FQNNGV. The CDR3 nucleotides read TGTGCCAGCAGCGTTGAAGATTGGGCAGGGCTGAACACTGAAGCTTTCTTT. Amino acids: CASSVEDWAGLNTEAFF.

The table lists this clonotype with a count of one. The junction and the germline gene differ at one end; a read error may be behind it. V usage is TRBV7-9 and J usage is TRBJ1-4, with 7 nucleotides matching TRBD1. The CDR3 length is 14 residues. Germline lookup yields CDR1 SEHNR and CDR2 FQNEAQ (reference sequence). The CDR3 protein is CASRPTGLNEKLFF. CDR3 coding DNA: TGCGCCAGCAGACCGACAGGGCTTAATGAAAAACTGTTTTTT.

This clonotype was detected ten times or more. The chain uses TRBV14 and TRBJ1-3; possible D gene TRBD1, 5 bases. The CDR3 extends over 16 amino acids. V was pared by 0 bases and J by 3 bases, with 12 bases between. CDR1 and CDR2 from the germline V gene are SGHDN and FVKESK. The CDR3 region is CASSQERQFYGNTIYF. DNA for the CDR3: TGTGCCAGCAGCCAAGAGCGACAGTTTTATGGAAACACCATATATTTT. Looking up the rest from reference TRBV14 and TRBJ1-3 gives the full variable domain: EAGVTQFPSHSVIEKGQTVTLRCDPISGHDNLYWYRRVMGKEIKFLLHFVKESKQDESGMPNNRFLAERTGGTYSTLKVQPAELEDSGVYFCASSQERQFYGNTIYFGEGSWLTVV.

The chain joins TRBV2 to TRBJ2-5; 9 bases are shared with TRBD1. This CDR3 contains 15 residues. The germline V gene has CDR1 SNHLY and CDR2 FYNNEI. V lost 7 bases, J lost 2 bases, and 8 bases stayed unmatched. CDR3 sequence reads: CASTLDRGVQETQYF. The CDR3 coding sequence is TGTGCCAGCACCCTCGACAGGGGGGTGCAAGAGACCCAGTACTTC.

In this sample, this clonotype turned up many times. The J gene is TRBJ2-2, the V gene TRBV5-4; no clear D. CDR1 and CDR2 from the germline V gene are SGHNT and YYREEE (reference sequence). This CDR3 comprises 13 residues. The V end lost 4 bases, the J end lost 6 bases, and 10 bases lay between the germline ends. The CDR3 nucleotides read TGTGCCAGCAGCCCCCGGAGATCCGGGGAGCTGTTTTTT. This encodes CASSPRRSGELFF.

This clonotype showed up many times. In DNA form, the CDR3 reads TGTGCCAGCAGCCGGTCTACCTATAATTCACCCCTCCACTTT. Translation gives CASSRSTYNSPLHF. The chain carries TRBV7-3 and TRBJ1-6; no reliable D call. V was trimmed by 5 bases and J by 2 bases, leaving 7 bases between them. The CDR3 is 14 residues long. Germline CDR1 reads SGHTA; CDR2 reads FQGTGA.

This clonotype came up many times. The V gene is TRBV7-3, the J gene TRBJ1-2; weak D call: TRBD1 (5 bases). The CDR3 spans 17 residues. Trimming removed 1 base from V and 4 bases from J, with 19 bases in between. Germline loops: CDR1 SGHTA, CDR2 FQGTGA. CDR3 sequence: CASSLIIPGKDGYGYTF. The CDR3 nucleotides are TGTGCCAGCAGCTTAATCATCCCAGGGAAGGACGGCTATGGCTACACCTTC.

This clonotype was observed at least ten times. V usage is TRBV19 and J usage is TRBJ2-5, with D unclear. The germline V gene has CDR1 LNHDA and CDR2 SQIVND (reference sequence). V lost 10 bases and J 1 base, leaving 10 bases between the germline ends. This CDR3 is 12 amino acids long. CDR3 coding DNA: TGTGCCACCGAAGACTTCCAAGAGACCCAGTACTTC. Translation: CATEDFQETQYF.

This clonotype has a handful of counts. The V and J genes are TRBV5-4 and TRBJ1-3; D is unresolved. Germline CDR1 is SGHNT and CDR2 is YYREEE (reference sequence). This CDR3 region has 15 residues. Trimming took off 3 bases at V and 0 bases at J, with 10 bases between the two ends. CDR3 residues: CASSSPGYSGNTIYF. CDR3 DNA: TGTGCCAGCAGCTCCCCAGGTTACTCTGGAAACACCATATATTTT. Combining the CDR3 with reference TRBV5-4 and TRBJ1-3 gives the whole variable domain ETGVTQSPTHLIKTRGQQVTLRCSSQSGHNTVSWYQQALGQGPQFIFQYYREEENGRGNFPPRFSGLQFPNYSSELNVNALELDDSALYLCASSSPGYSGNTIYFGEGSWLTVV.

The chain has TRBV7-4 and TRBJ1-6; 8 bases match TRBD1. The germline CDR1 and CDR2 sequences are SGHVT and SQSDAQ. The length of the CDR3 is 13 residues. V dropped 5 bases and J dropped 13; count of bases not matched to a gene: 7. CDR3 DNA sequence: TGTGCCAGCAGCACGAGACAGGGGTCTCCCCTCCACTTT. This codes for CASSTRQGSPLHF.

J is TRBJ1-4 and V is TRBV7-3; 10 bases are a match to TRBD1. This CDR3 has 15 residues. The V and J ends lost 6 bases and 7 bases, in that order; junction bases with no gene match: 8. CDR1 SGHTA and CDR2 FQGTGA come from the germline V gene. The CDR3 reads CASSNGQGGTEKLFF. In DNA form, the CDR3 reads TGTGCCAGCAGTAACGGACAGGGGGGCACTGAAAAACTGTTTTTT.

This clonotype was recorded only once. Possible read error: a much larger clone is one base away. The chain links TRBV6-6 to TRBJ2-7; D is possibly TRBD1 (6 bases). The CDR3 has 16 residues. The V end lost 6 bases, the J end lost 3 bases, and 21 bases lay between the germline ends. The germline V gene has CDR1 MNHNY and CDR2 SVGAGI (reference sequence). CDR3 coding DNA: TGTGCCAGCAGCGCCGGGTCAGGGGCAGGGGTCTACGAGCAGTACTTC. It encodes CASSAGSGAGVYEQYF.

As to this clonotype: This clone may be a read error of a much larger clone one base away. The gene calls are TRBV7-2 and TRBJ1-4; 7 nucleotides match TRBD1. Germline V gives CDR1 SGHTA, CDR2 FQGNSA. This CDR3 is 15 amino acids long. The CDR3 sequence is CASSQNGTDNEKLFF. CDR3 DNA: TGCGCCAGCAGCCAAAACGGGACAGATAATGAAAAACTGTTTTTT.

The chain carries TRBV7-6 and TRBJ2-3; D is possibly TRBD1 (6 bases). V was cut by 5 bases and J by 2 bases, with 17 bases left in between. The germline CDR1 and CDR2 sequences are SGHVS and FNYEAQ. CDR3 length: 16 residues. CDR3 protein: CASSVGRPGHTDTQYF. The CDR3 DNA sequence: TGTGCCAGCAGCGTAGGAAGGCCGGGACACACAGATACGCAGTATTTT.

This clonotype was observed many times. The J gene is TRBJ1-4, the V gene TRBV2, with D uncertain. The CDR3 loop spans 15 amino acids. The germline V and J ends were trimmed by 2 bases and 7 bases, with 14 bases remaining between them. Germline lookup yields CDR1 SNHLY and CDR2 FYNNEI. The CDR3 spells CASSEIREMGEKLFF. CDR3 bases: TGTGCCAGCAGTGAAATACGGGAGATGGGTGAAAAACTGTTTTTT.

This clonotype was counted ten times or more. The chain employs TRBV20-1 and TRBJ1-1, with a weak D call TRBD1 (6 bases). The CDR3 covers 13 residues. V was clipped by 6 bases and J by 5 bases, with 16 bases between them. Germline V gene data show CDR1 as DFQATT and CDR2 as SNEGSKA (reference sequence). CDR3 region: CSAPGQMGTEAFF. In DNA form, the CDR3 reads TGCAGTGCCCCCGGACAGATGGGGACTGAAGCTTTCTTT.

As to this clonotype: The conserved phenylalanine or tryptophan normally closing the CDR3 is absent here, so this likely arose from a read error. The chain couples TRBV13 to TRBJ2-3, with D perhaps matching TRBD2 (5 bases). The CDR3 runs 13 residues. V lost 5 bases, J lost 1 base, and 7 bases lay in between. Germline V gene sequence: CDR1 PRHDT, CDR2 FYEKMQ (reference sequence). CDR3: CASSLSGTDTQYS. The CDR3 region has the DNA TGTGCCAGCAGCCTTAGCGGCACAGATACGCAGTATTCT.

V usage is TRBV9 and J usage is TRBJ1-2; TRBD1 matches at 8 bases. The trim removed 3 bases at V and 12 bases at J, leaving 13 bases unmatched. CDR3 length: 14 residues. Germline lookup yields CDR1 SGDLS and CDR2 YYNGEE. CDR3 sequence reads: CASSGQTGGAGNTF. In DNA form, the CDR3 reads TGTGCCAGCAGCGGGCAAACAGGGGGAGCTGGAAACACCTTC. Looking up the rest from reference TRBV9 and TRBJ1-2 gives the full variable domain: DSGVTQTPKHLITATGQRVTLRCSPRSGDLSVYWYQQSLDQGLQFLIQYYNGEERAKGNILERFSAQQFPDLHSELNLSSLELGDSALYFCASSGQTGGAGNTFGSGTRLTVV.

This clonotype has at least ten counts. The chain combines TRBV20-1 with TRBJ1-2; no reliable D call. Germline V lookup: CDR1 DFQATT, CDR2 SNEGSKA (reference sequence). V was shortened by 4 bases and J by 0 bases, with 6 bases between the two germline ends. CDR3 size: 12 residues. CDR3 protein: CSAMPSNYGYTF. DNA for the CDR3: TGCAGTGCTATGCCCTCTAACTATGGCTACACCTTC.